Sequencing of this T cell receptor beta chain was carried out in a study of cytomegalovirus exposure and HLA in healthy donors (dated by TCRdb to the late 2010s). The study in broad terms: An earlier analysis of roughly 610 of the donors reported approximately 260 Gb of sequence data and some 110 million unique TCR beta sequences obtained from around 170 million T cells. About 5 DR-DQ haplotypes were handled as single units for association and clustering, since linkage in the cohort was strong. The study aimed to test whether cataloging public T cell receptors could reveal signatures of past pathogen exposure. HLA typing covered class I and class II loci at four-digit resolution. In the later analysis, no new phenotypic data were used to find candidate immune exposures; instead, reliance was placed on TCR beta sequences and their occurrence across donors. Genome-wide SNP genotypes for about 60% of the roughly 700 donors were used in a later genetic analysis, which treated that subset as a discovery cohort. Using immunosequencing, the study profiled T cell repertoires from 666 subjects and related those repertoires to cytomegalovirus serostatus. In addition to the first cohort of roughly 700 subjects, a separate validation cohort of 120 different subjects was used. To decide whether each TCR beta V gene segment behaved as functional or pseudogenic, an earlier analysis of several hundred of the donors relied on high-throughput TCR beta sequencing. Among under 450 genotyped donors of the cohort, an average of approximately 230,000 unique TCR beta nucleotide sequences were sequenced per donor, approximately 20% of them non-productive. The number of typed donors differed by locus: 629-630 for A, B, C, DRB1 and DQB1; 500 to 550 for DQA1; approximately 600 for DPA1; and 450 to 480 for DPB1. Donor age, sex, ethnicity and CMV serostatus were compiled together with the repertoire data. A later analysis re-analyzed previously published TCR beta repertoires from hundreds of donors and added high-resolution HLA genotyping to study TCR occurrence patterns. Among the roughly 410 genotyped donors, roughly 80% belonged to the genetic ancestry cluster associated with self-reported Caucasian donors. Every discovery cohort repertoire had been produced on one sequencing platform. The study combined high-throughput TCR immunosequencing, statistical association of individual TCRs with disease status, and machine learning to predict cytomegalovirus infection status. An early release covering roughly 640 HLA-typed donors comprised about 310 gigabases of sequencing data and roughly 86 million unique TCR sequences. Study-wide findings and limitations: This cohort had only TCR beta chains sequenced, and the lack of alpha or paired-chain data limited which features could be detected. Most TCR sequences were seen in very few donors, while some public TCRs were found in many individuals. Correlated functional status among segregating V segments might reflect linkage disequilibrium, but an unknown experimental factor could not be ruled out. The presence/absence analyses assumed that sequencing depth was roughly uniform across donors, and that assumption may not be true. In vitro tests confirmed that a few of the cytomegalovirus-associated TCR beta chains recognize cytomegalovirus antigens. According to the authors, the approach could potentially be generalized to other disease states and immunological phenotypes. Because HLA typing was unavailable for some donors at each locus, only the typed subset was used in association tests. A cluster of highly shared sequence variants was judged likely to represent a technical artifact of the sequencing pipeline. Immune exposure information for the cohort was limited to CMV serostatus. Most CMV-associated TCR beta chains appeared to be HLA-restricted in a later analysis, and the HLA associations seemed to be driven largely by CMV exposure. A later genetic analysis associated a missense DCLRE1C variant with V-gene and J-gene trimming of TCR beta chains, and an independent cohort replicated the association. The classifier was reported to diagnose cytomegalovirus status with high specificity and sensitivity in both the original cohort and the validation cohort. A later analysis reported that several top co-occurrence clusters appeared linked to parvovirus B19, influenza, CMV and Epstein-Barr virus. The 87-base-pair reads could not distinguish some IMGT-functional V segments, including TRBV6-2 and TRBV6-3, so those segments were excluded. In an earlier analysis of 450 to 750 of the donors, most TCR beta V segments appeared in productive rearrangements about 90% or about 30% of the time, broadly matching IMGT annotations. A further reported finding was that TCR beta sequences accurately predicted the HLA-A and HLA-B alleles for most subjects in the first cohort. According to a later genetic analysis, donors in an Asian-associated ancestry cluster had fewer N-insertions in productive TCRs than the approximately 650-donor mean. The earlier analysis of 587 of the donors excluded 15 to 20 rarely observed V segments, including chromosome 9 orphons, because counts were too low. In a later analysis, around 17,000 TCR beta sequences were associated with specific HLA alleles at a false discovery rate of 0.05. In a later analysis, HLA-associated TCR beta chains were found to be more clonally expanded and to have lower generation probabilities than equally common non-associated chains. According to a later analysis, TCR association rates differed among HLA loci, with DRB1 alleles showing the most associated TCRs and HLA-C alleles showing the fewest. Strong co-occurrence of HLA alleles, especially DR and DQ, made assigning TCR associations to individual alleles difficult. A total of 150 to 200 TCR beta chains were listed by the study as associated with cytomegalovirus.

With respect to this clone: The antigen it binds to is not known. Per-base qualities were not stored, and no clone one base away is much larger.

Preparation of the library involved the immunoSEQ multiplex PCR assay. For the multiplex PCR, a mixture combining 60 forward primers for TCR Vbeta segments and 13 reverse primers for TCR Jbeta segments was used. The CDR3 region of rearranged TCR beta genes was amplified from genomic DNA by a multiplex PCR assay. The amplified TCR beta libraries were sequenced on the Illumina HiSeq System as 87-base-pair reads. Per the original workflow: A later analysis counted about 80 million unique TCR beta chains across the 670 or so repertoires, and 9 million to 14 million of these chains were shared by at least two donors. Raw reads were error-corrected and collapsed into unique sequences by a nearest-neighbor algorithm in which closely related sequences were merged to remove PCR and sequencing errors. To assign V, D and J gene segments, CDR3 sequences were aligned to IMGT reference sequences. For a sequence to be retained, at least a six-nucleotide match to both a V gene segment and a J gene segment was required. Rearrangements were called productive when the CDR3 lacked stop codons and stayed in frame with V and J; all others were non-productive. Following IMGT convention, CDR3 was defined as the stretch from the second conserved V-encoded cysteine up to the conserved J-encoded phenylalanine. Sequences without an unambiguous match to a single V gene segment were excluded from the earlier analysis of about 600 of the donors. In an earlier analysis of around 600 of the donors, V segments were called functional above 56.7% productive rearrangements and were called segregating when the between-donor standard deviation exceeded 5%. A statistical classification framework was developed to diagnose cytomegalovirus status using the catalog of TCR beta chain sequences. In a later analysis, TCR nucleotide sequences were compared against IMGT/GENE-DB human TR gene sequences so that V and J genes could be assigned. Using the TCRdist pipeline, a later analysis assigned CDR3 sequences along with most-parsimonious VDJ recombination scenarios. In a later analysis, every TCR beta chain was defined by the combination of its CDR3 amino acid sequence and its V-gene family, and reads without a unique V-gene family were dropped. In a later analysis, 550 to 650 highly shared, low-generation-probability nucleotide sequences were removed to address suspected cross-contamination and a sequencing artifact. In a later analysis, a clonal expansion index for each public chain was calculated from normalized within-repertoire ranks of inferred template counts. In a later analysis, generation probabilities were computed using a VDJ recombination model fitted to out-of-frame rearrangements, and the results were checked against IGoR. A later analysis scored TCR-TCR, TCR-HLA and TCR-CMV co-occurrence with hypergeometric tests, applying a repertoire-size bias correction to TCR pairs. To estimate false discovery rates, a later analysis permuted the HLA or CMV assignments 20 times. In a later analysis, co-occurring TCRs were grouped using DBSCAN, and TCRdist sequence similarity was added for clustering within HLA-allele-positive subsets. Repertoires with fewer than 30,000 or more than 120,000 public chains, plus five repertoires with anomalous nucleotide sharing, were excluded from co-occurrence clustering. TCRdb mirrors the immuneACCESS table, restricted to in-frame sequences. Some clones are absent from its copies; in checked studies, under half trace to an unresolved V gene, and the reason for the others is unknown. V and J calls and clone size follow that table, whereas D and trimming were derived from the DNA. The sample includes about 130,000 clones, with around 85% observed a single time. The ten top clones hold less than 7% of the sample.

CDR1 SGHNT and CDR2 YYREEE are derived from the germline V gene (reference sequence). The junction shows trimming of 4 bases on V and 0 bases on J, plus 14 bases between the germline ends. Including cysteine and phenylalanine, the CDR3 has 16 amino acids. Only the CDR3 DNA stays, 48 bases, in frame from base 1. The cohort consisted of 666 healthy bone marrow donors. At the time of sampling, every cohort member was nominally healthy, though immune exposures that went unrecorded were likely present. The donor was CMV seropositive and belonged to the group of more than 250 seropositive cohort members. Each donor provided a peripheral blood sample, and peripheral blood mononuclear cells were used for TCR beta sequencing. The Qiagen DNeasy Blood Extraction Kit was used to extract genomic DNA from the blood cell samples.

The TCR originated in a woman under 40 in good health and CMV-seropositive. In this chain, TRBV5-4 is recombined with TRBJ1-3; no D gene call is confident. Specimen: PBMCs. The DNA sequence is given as TGTGCCAGCAGCACCGACCGGGAGGTCTCTGGAAACACCATATATTTT. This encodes CASSTDREVSGNTIYF.